Below are 18 T cell receptor beta chains sequenced from a single sample in a study of T cells in Graves' hyperthyroidism and ophthalmopathy. Amplification of TCR beta CDR3 regions used RNA as the template. The HTBI primer set was used in a first-round RT-PCR of the TCR CDR3. TCRdb re-called the multiplex PCR reads with MiXCR, one entry per CDR3 protein. The sample carries around 350,000 distinct CDR3 sequences, less than 20% recorded once. The source material was blood. The source is a young woman with Graves' hyperthyroidism that later progressed to Graves' ophthalmopathy.

Details on this clonotype: Being one base from a much bigger clone, this may be a read error. The CDR3 DNA follows: TGTGCCAGCAGTCTTCTCAGGGAAGCCTACGAGCAGTGCTTC. It codes for CASSLLREAYEQCF. The chain uses TRBV28 and TRBJ2-7, with D possibly matching TRBD1 (5 bases). CDR1 is MDHEN and CDR2 is SYDVKM in the germline V gene. The CDR3 has 14 residues.

There are many counts of this clonotype. The V call is TRBV5-5, the J call TRBJ2-7; 9 bases line up with TRBD2. CDR1 is SGHKS, CDR2 YYEKEE, per germline (reference sequence). With V trimmed by 1 base and J by 2 bases, 7 bases remained unmatched. The CDR3 runs to 16 residues. The CDR3 protein is CASSLKSGGITYEQYF. CDR3 sequence (DNA): TGTGCCAGCAGCTTGAAAAGCGGGGGGATAACCTACGAGCAGTACTTC.

This clonotype has at least ten counts. The chain combines TRBV7-2 with TRBJ2-2, with D maybe TRBD2 (6 bases). V lost 5 bases and J 5 bases, leaving 12 bases between the germline ends. Per germline, CDR1 SGHTA and CDR2 FQGNSA. CDR3 length: 14 residues. CDR3 bases: TGTGCCAGCAGCCAAAGTCGGGGGACCGGGGAGCTGTTTTTT. This codes for CASSQSRGTGELFF.

The chain has TRBV19 and TRBJ2-6, with D maybe TRBD2 (5 bases). Between the trimmed V and J ends, which lost 7 bases and 4 bases, there was a span of 23 bases. Germline V gives CDR1 LNHDA, CDR2 SQIVND (reference sequence). The CDR3 has 18 amino acids. The CDR3 region is CASKRGGGLRVGANVLTF. CDR3 in DNA: TGTGCCAGTAAAAGAGGTGGCGGACTGAGAGTGGGGGCCAACGTCCTGACTTTC.

The chain carries TRBV14 and TRBJ1-4, with D maybe TRBD1 (6 bases). The length of the CDR3 is 17 residues. Trimming took off 4 bases at V and 5 bases at J, with 20 bases between the two ends. The germline CDR1 and CDR2 sequences are SGHDN and FVKESK. The CDR3 coding sequence is TGTGCCAGCAGCCTCCAAGGGACACCCCGGGGGAATGAAAAACTGTTTTTT. Translated, it gives CASSLQGTPRGNEKLFF.

This clonotype has a handful of counts. The chain combines TRBV19 with TRBJ1-5; the D is unclear. Between the trimmed V and J ends, which lost 0 bases and 0 bases, there was a span of 12 bases. Germline assignment: CDR1 LNHDA and CDR2 SQIVND (reference sequence). The CDR3 covers 17 residues. The CDR3 loop is CASSIEHRRFSNQPQHF. The CDR3, as DNA: TGTGCCAGTAGTATAGAGCATCGACGGTTTAGCAATCAGCCCCAGCATTTT.

This clonotype was observed at least ten times. This rearrangement joins TRBV18 to TRBJ1-5, with D tentatively TRBD1 (6 bases). V lost 6 bases, J lost 7 bases, and 19 bases lay in between. Germline lookup yields CDR1 KGHSH and CDR2 LQKENI. This CDR3 is 15 amino acids long. The CDR3 DNA reads TGTGCCAGCTCTTTCTGGGGGGGCGGTAACCAGCCCCAGCATTTT. This translates into CASSFWGGGNQPQHF.

Concerning this clonotype: This may be a read error, as it is one base from a much larger clone. CDR3 DNA: TGTGCCAGCGGGAGACCTGCCCTTAATGGGCAGTTCTTC. Protein product: CASGRPALNGQFF. The chain carries TRBV28 and TRBJ2-1, with D tentatively TRBD2 (5 bases). The V gene's germline CDR1 is MDHEN and CDR2 SYDVKM. This CDR3 contains 13 residues. Combining the CDR3 with reference TRBV28 and TRBJ2-1 gives the whole variable domain DVKVTQSSRYLVKRTGEKVFLECVQDMDHENMFWYRQDPGLGLRLIYFSYDVKMKEKGDIPEGYSVSREKKERFSLILESASTNQTSMYLCASGRPALNGQFFGPGTRLTVL.

The count of this clonotype is one. No conserved phenylalanine or tryptophan ends this CDR3, so it is likely a read error. V usage is TRBV14 and J usage is TRBJ2-5; D not resolved. Between the trimmed V and J ends, which lost 3 bases and 5 bases, there was a span of 4 bases. CDR1 and CDR2 from the germline V gene are SGHDN and FVKESK. CDR3 length equals 11 residues. CDR3 in DNA: TGTGCCAGCAGCCACGGGGAGACCCAGTACCTC. Its protein is CASSHGETQYL.

There are many counts of this clonotype. The V call is TRBV11-2, the J call TRBJ2-6; 7 bases map to TRBD2. The trim removed 0 bases at V and 0 bases at J, leaving 8 bases unmatched. Looked up from germline, CDR1 is SGHAT and CDR2 is FQNNGV. This CDR3 region has 19 residues. The CDR3 region has the DNA TGTGCCAGCAGCTTAGATAGGGCCCAGCGGGGCTCTGGGGCCAACGTCCTGACTTTC. This sequence encodes CASSLDRAQRGSGANVLTF.

In this sample, this clonotype turned up many times. The rearrangement joins TRBV7-3 to TRBJ2-3; D remains unclear. Trimming took 2 bases from V and 1 from J, leaving 13 bases between them. Looked up from germline, CDR1 is SGHTA and CDR2 is FQGTGA. The CDR3 has 16 amino acids. Written as DNA, the CDR3 is TGTGCCAGCAGCTTAGGATGGCCCGACGGCACAGATACGCAGTATTTT. Encoded protein: CASSLGWPDGTDTQYF.

This clonotype appeared a few times. This sequence joins TRBV6-1 and TRBJ2-7, with a weak D call TRBD2 (6 bases). The V gene's germline CDR1 is MNHNS and CDR2 SASEGT. The CDR3 length is 16 residues. The V gene lost 4 bases and the J gene lost 3 bases, with 19 bases spanning the gap. The CDR3 region is CASSASRGAGGYEQYF. The CDR3 nucleotides read TGTGCCAGCAGTGCCTCCCGGGGAGCGGGTGGCTACGAGCAGTACTTC.

At least ten counts were recorded for this clonotype. A much larger clone differs by one base, so this may be a read error. The rearrangement links TRBV12-3 or TRBV12-4 to TRBJ2-7; D is unresolved. This CDR3 has 11 residues. Trimming took 2 bases from V and 3 from J, leaving 2 bases between them. DNA for the CDR3: TGTGCCAGCAGTTTATACTACGAGCAGTACTTC. Encoded protein: CASSLYYEQYF.

The gene calls are TRBV2 and TRBJ2-7; the match to TRBD2 covers 10 bases. V was clipped by 9 bases and J by 4 bases; unmatched bases: 3. CDR1 and CDR2 from the germline V gene are SNHLY and FYNNEI. CDR3 length equals 12 residues. The CDR3 region has the DNA TGTGCCAGGAGGACTAGCGGATACGAGCAGTACTTC. Translation gives CARRTSGYEQYF.

This clonotype was counted only a few times. This CDR3 reads CASSEMWGGLYQPQHF. The CDR3 nucleotides read TGTGCCAGCAGCGAGATGTGGGGGGGGCTATATCAGCCCCAGCATTTT. The chain combines TRBV6-4 with TRBJ1-5, with TRBD1 as a possible D gene (6 bases). Trimming stripped 6 bases from V and 5 bases from J, with 20 bases between. CDR3 size: 16 residues. CDR1 MRHNA and CDR2 SNTAGT come from the germline V gene.

V and J are TRBV6-6 and TRBJ2-1; 9 bases map to TRBD1. Germline V lookup: CDR1 MNHNY, CDR2 SVGAGI (reference sequence). The V and J ends lost 2 bases and 4 bases, in that order; junction bases with no gene match: 3. CDR3 length: 15 amino acids. Here the CDR3 DNA reads TGTGCCAGCAGTTACAGGGACAGGGCATACAATGAGCAGTTCTTC. Translation: CASSYRDRAYNEQFF.

This clonotype was seen at least ten times. The chain joins TRBV20-1 to TRBJ2-7, with unresolved D. Germline V gene data show CDR1 as DFQATT and CDR2 as SNEGSKA (reference sequence). The CDR3 loop spans 12 amino acids. V lost 3 bases and J 3 bases, leaving 9 bases between the germline ends. As DNA, the CDR3 is TGCAGTGCTAGTGCACGACGCTACGAGCAGTACTTC. Its translation: CSASARRYEQYF.

This clonotype was seen at least ten times. This rearrangement joins TRBV20-1 to TRBJ1-2; 7 positions match TRBD1. CDR1 is DFQATT, CDR2 SNEGSKA, per germline (reference sequence). With 6 bases clipped from V and 2 bases from J, the junction kept 3 bases outside the gene matches. This CDR3 has 12 residues. This CDR3 is CSATGQNYGYTF. In DNA form, the CDR3 reads TGCAGTGCCACGGGACAGAACTATGGCTACACCTTC.